This TCR beta chain was obtained from a study of cytotoxic CD8 clonotypes in ibrutinib-treated CLL. Whole-study results and caveats: Baseline-level clonality went beyond age-matched healthy donors and moved in step with circulating CD8+ T-cell counts. Clonality went up at ibrutinib response and then declined back toward baseline at progression.

The CDR3 runs to 15 residues. V dropped 5 bases and J dropped 4 bases, with 17 bases sitting between them. CDR1 and CDR2 from the germline V gene are LNHDA and SQIVND (reference sequence). Using immunoSEQ multiplex PCR, the repertoire was profiled, and TCRdb retains in-frame clones only, with some absent. The sample records fewer than 400,000 clones, approximately 67% being singletons. This clone was recorded a few times. The antigen is unknown. The origin of this receptor is a human donor with chronic lymphocytic leukemia. This specimen was PBMCs, taken after 36 months of ibrutinib treatment. The chain employs TRBV19 and TRBJ1-2, with a possible D match to TRBD1 (5 bases). In DNA, the CDR3 is TGTGCCAGTAGTCCCGTATGGGGGTCGGGCTATGGCTACACCTTC. It yields the protein CASSPVWGSGYGYTF. Together with reference TRBV19 and TRBJ1-2, the CDR3 gives the full variable domain: DGGITQSPKYLFRKEGQNVTLSCEQNLNHDAMYWYRQDPGQGLRLIYYSQIVNDFQKGDIAEGYSVSREKKESFPLTVTSAQKNPTAFYLCASSPVWGSGYGYTFGSGTRLTVV.